The 28 T cell receptor beta chains given below trace back to one sample, sequenced in a study of cytomegalovirus exposure and HLA in healthy donors. The PCR employed 60 Vbeta primers together with 13 Jbeta primers. TCRdb's copy holds only in-frame clones and misses some; the assay was immunoSEQ multiplex PCR. The data show about 140,000 clones, with approximately 9% seen just once and less than 2% held by the top ten. The sequencing sample was made of PBMCs. These receptors were obtained from a male donor in good health and CMV-seronegative.

V is TRBV5-4 and J is TRBJ1-2; 7 bases match TRBD1. The V gene's germline CDR1 is SGHNT and CDR2 YYREEE (reference sequence). The CDR3 consists of 13 residues. V was pared by 0 bases and J by 8 bases, with 4 bases of the junction left unmatched. This CDR3 is CASSLEGARGYTF. The CDR3 region has the DNA TGTGCCAGCAGCTTGGAGGGGGCGCGGGGCTACACCTTC. Looking up the rest from reference TRBV5-4 and TRBJ1-2 gives the full variable domain: ETGVTQSPTHLIKTRGQQVTLRCSSQSGHNTVSWYQQALGQGPQFIFQYYREEENGRGNFPPRFSGLQFPNYSSELNVNALELDDSALYLCASSLEGARGYTFGSGTRLTVV.

This chain links TRBV18 with TRBJ2-7, with 9 nucleotides matching TRBD2. The CDR3 is 15 residues long. The junction had 8 bases not matched to a gene; V was cut back by 3 bases and J by 5 bases. Germline V CDR1 and CDR2: KGHSH, LQKENI. CDR3: CASSPSGGPADEQYF. The CDR3 DNA sequence: TGTGCCAGCTCACCTAGCGGGGGCCCCGCCGACGAGCAGTACTTC.

The gene calls are TRBV29-1 and TRBJ2-3; D unclear. V gave up 4 bases and J gave up 1 base, with 9 bases separating them. There are 13 residues in the CDR3. Germline V CDR1 and CDR2: SQVTM, ANQGSEA. The CDR3 DNA reads TGCAGCGTTGGTCCTTCCGGCACAGATACGCAGTATTTT. Translation: CSVGPSGTDTQYF.

The chain uses TRBV18 and TRBJ2-7; tentatively, D is TRBD1 (5 bases). The germline V gene encodes CDR1 KGHSH and CDR2 LQKENI. This CDR3 has 13 residues. V was trimmed by 3 bases and J by 3 bases, leaving 9 bases between them. CDR3 in DNA: TGTGCCAGCTCACCCCAGGGAAACTACGAGCAGTACTTC. Translated, it gives CASSPQGNYEQYF. Filled out from reference TRBV18 and TRBJ2-7, the complete variable domain reads NAGVMQNPRHLVRRRGQEARLRCSPMKGHSHVYWYRQLPEEGLKFMVYLQKENIIDESGMPKERFSAEFPKEGPSILRIQQVVRGDSAAYFCASSPQGNYEQYFGPGTRLTVT.

In this sample, this clone turned up a few times. The chain has TRBV7-3 and TRBJ2-3; D is possibly TRBD1 (6 bases). The CDR3 runs to 15 residues. Germline assignment: CDR1 SGHTA and CDR2 FQGTGA. Trimming pared 2 bases from V and 5 bases from J, leaving 14 bases between. CDR3 region: CASSLYTGRGDTQYF. The CDR3 coding sequence is TGTGCCAGCAGCTTATATACAGGGAGAGGAGATACGCAGTATTTT.

V gene TRBV19 combines with J gene TRBJ2-7, with TRBD2 matching over 11 bases. The CDR3 sequence is 15 residues long. The V gene end was trimmed by 3 bases and the J gene end by 4 bases; junction bases not matched to a gene: 5. Looked up from germline, CDR1 is LNHDA and CDR2 is SQIVND (reference sequence). The CDR3 region has the DNA TGTGCCAGTAGTATTCTAGCGGGGGGCTCTTACGAGCAGTACTTC. It translates to CASSILAGGSYEQYF.

There are a few counts of this clone. The chain recombines TRBV7-9 with TRBJ1-1, with 9 positions matching TRBD1. V dropped 5 bases and J dropped 5; count of bases not matched to a gene: 21. The CDR3 has 19 amino acids. Germline V CDR1 and CDR2: SEHNR, FQNEAQ (reference sequence). CDR3 protein: CASSPRDRVPGKYGTEAFF. In nucleotides, the CDR3 is TGTGCCAGCAGCCCTCGGGACAGGGTGCCGGGGAAGTATGGGACTGAAGCTTTCTTT.

This clone was observed a few times. The V and J genes are TRBV4-1 and TRBJ1-5; 9 bases fit TRBD1. V dropped 1 base and J dropped 6; count of bases not matched to a gene: 10. Germline loops: CDR1 MGHRA, CDR2 YSYEKL. This CDR3 is 17 amino acids long. The CDR3 sequence is CASSQALQGARAQPQHF. CDR3 DNA: TGCGCCAGCAGCCAAGCGCTACAGGGGGCGAGGGCTCAGCCCCAGCATTTT.

CDR3 nucleotide sequence: TGCGCCAGCAGCAACAGGGGGCTGGGTGGCTACACCTTC. Residues: CASSNRGLGGYTF. The chain links TRBV4-3 to TRBJ1-2; TRBD1 matches at 9 bases. The V and J ends lost 5 bases and 7 bases, in that order; junction bases with no gene match: 5. Germline V gives CDR1 LGHNA, CDR2 YSLEER. The length of the CDR3 is 13 residues.

In its sample, this clone was seen a few times. The gene calls are TRBV18 and TRBJ2-6, with 9 bases fitting TRBD1. The CDR3 runs to 20 residues. The germline V gene encodes CDR1 KGHSH and CDR2 LQKENI. The ends lost 4 bases at V and 0 bases at J; junction bases unmatched: 13. The CDR3, as DNA: TGTGCCAGCTCACAGTCTATCGGGGGACAGGGTTTCTCTGGGGCCAACGTCCTGACTTTC. It encodes CASSQSIGGQGFSGANVLTF.

This clone was observed a handful of times. The V gene is TRBV6-1, the J gene TRBJ2-3; 9 bases match TRBD1. V trimming: 4 bases; J trimming: 4 bases; junction bases outside the gene matches: 3. The germline CDR1 and CDR2 sequences are MNHNS and SASEGT. The CDR3 is 14 amino acids. The CDR3 nucleotides read TGTGCCAGCAGTGGGACAGGGGCTCCAGATACGCAGTATTTT. Translation gives CASSGTGAPDTQYF.

This clone turned up a few times. The chain combines TRBV5-4 with TRBJ1-5, with TRBD1 identical over 8 bases. Germline V gene data show CDR1 as SGHNT and CDR2 as YYREEE (reference sequence). V was clipped by 0 bases and J by 0 bases; unmatched bases: 5. This CDR3 comprises 17 residues. The CDR3 protein is CASSLGGTGYSNQPQHF. The DNA for the CDR3 is TGTGCCAGCAGCTTGGGGGGGACAGGATATAGCAATCAGCCCCAGCATTTT.

The chain uses TRBV6-6 and TRBJ2-7; 7 nucleotides agree with TRBD2. This CDR3 is built from 15 residues. The V and J ends lost 0 bases and 4 bases, in that order; junction bases with no gene match: 6. Germline-derived CDR1 and CDR2 are MNHNY and SVGAGI (reference sequence). The CDR3 here is CASSYSGAGDYEQYF. DNA for the CDR3: TGTGCCAGCAGTTACTCCGGGGCGGGGGATTACGAGCAGTACTTC.

This clone was observed a handful of times. This chain uses TRBV4-3 with TRBJ2-3; 11 bases align to TRBD2. Germline-derived CDR1 and CDR2 are LGHNA and YSLEER. Trimming at V came to 2 bases and at J to 8 bases, leaving 9 bases not matched to a gene. The CDR3 totals 16 residues. The CDR3 sequence: CASSQLGLAGIPTQYF. The CDR3 nucleotides are TGCGCCAGCAGCCAACTTGGACTAGCGGGTATTCCTACGCAGTATTTT.

This clone was seen only a few times. The V call is TRBV18, the J call TRBJ1-1; 12 positions agree with TRBD1. The CDR3 runs to 17 residues. The junction had 7 bases not matched to a gene; V was cut back by 1 base and J by 4 bases. The germline gives CDR1 KGHSH, CDR2 LQKENI. The CDR3 coding sequence is TGTGCCAGCTCACCACTTGGGACAGGGGGCAGGCGCACTGAAGCTTTCTTT. Translation gives CASSPLGTGGRRTEAFF.

In this sample, this clone turned up a few times. The chain combines TRBV27 with TRBJ2-5; D possibly corresponds to TRBD2 (7 bases). The CDR3 is made up of 13 amino acids. CDR1 MNHEY and CDR2 SMNVEV come from the germline V gene (reference sequence). Trimming took 4 bases from V and 7 from J, leaving 13 bases between them. CDR3 in amino acids: CASSWGGDGTQYF. CDR3 in DNA: TGTGCCAGCAGTTGGGGGGGCGATGGGACCCAGTACTTC.

The chain employs TRBV28 and TRBJ1-5, with D maybe TRBD1 (6 bases). Trimming cost V 5 bases and J 4 bases, with 12 bases left between them. This CDR3 comprises 14 residues. Germline CDR1 reads MDHEN; CDR2 reads SYDVKM. Here the CDR3 reads CASSIVQGNQPQHF. In DNA form, the CDR3 reads TGTGCCAGCAGTATCGTCCAGGGGAATCAGCCCCAGCATTTT.

V is TRBV28 and J is TRBJ2-1; 8 nucleotides align to TRBD2. Germline V CDR1 and CDR2: MDHEN, SYDVKM. V lost 5 bases and J lost 0; bases outside the gene matches: 6. This CDR3 has 16 residues. The CDR3 sequence: CASSVRTSFSYNEQFF. In DNA, the CDR3 is TGTGCCAGCAGTGTCCGGACTAGCTTCTCCTACAATGAGCAGTTCTTC.

This clone was recorded a few times. This chain joins TRBV6-1 and TRBJ2-3; tentatively, D is TRBD1 (5 bases). Trimming left V 2 bases short and J 4 bases short, with 13 bases between. This CDR3 is built from 15 residues. Germline CDR1 reads MNHNS; CDR2 reads SASEGT. The CDR3 sequence is CASSEWGRSADTQYF. The DNA of the CDR3 is TGTGCCAGCAGTGAATGGGGCCGCTCAGCAGATACGCAGTATTTT.

The J gene is TRBJ1-5, the V gene TRBV29-1; D remains ambiguous. Germline assignment: CDR1 SQVTM and CDR2 ANQGSEA. Trimming took off 5 bases at V and 0 bases at J, with 8 bases between the two ends. CDR3 length: 13 residues. The CDR3, as DNA: TGCAGCGTTCGACTCGATAGCAATCAGCCCCAGCATTTT. It specifies CSVRLDSNQPQHF. The full variable domain, its missing parts supplied by reference TRBV29-1 and TRBJ1-5, is SAVISQKPSRDICQRGTSLTIQCQVDSQVTMMFWYRQQPGQSLTLIATANQGSEATYESGFVIDKFPISRPNLTFSTLTVSNMSPEDSSIYLCSVRLDSNQPQHFGDGTRLSIL.

The V call is TRBV28, the J call TRBJ2-5; no definite D call. Per the germline V gene, CDR1 is MDHEN and CDR2 is SYDVKM. CDR3 length: 14 amino acids. Between the trimmed V and J ends, which lost 2 bases and 0 bases, there was a span of 7 bases. CDR3 sequence reads: CASSLRRYQETQYF. Written as DNA, the CDR3 is TGTGCCAGCAGTTTAAGGCGGTACCAAGAGACCCAGTACTTC.

This clone was observed a few times. The J gene is TRBJ2-5, the V gene TRBV28; D may be TRBD2 (7 bases). The J call may be incorrect, as the DNA end agrees better with TRBJ2-7. This CDR3 is built from 14 residues. The V gene's germline CDR1 is MDHEN and CDR2 SYDVKM. CDR3: CASSLEGGSYEQYF. The CDR3 bases are TGTGCCAGCAGTTTAGAGGGGGGGTCCTACGAGCAGTACTTC.

This clone showed up just a few times. V usage is TRBV11-1 and J usage is TRBJ2-7, with TRBD1 matching 8 bases. The V gene's germline CDR1 is SGHAT and CDR2 FQDESV (reference sequence). With V trimmed by 6 bases and J by 0 bases, 4 bases remained unmatched. This CDR3 comprises 14 residues. DNA of the CDR3: TGTGCCAGCAGAGACAGGGGCCTCTCCTACGAGCAGTACTTC. This encodes CASRDRGLSYEQYF.

This clone has just a few counts. The CDR3 DNA reads as TGCGCCAGCAGCCTTTTCGCACTAGCGGGAAACAATGAGCAGTTCTTC. It encodes CASSLFALAGNNEQFF. The chain links TRBV4-3 to TRBJ2-1; TRBD2 matches 10 bases. The germline V gene has CDR1 LGHNA and CDR2 YSLEER. Trimming took 4 bases from V and 5 from J; bases not matched to a gene: 8. This CDR3 spans 16 amino acids.

This chain uses TRBV7-2 with TRBJ1-1, with TRBD1 matching over 8 bases. Germline lookup yields CDR1 SGHTA and CDR2 FQGNSA. Trimming at V came to 2 bases and at J to 1 base, leaving 6 bases not matched to a gene. CDR3 length: 16 residues. CDR3 nucleotide sequence: TGTGCCAGCAGCTTATTCAGGGGGCTACGGAACACTGAAGCTTTCTTT. It specifies CASSLFRGLRNTEAFF.

A note on this clone: Other DNA sequences from this sample encode an identical CDR3 as well. The V and J genes are TRBV28 and TRBJ1-5; 7 bases agree with TRBD1. Losses at the gene ends were 3 bases for V and 4 bases for J; bases not matched to a gene: 3. The CDR3 covers 14 residues. Germline V gene data show CDR1 as MDHEN and CDR2 as SYDVKM. The CDR3 region is CASSLAGGNQPQHF. CDR3 bases: TGTGCCAGCAGTTTGGCAGGGGGAAATCAGCCCCAGCATTTT.

There are a few counts of this clone. The chain recombines TRBV9 with TRBJ2-7, with TRBD2 identical over 11 bases. The CDR3 runs to 14 residues. CDR1 is SGDLS, CDR2 YYNGEE, per germline. The trim removed 3 bases at V and 7 bases at J, leaving 6 bases unmatched. In DNA, the CDR3 is TGTGCCAGCAGCGCCCGACTAGCGGGGAGTGAGCAGTACTTC. Its protein product is CASSARLAGSEQYF.

The rearrangement joins TRBV10-2 to TRBJ2-2; TRBD2 matches at 11 bases. Trimming cost V 6 bases and J 6 bases; bases outside gene matches: 12. There are 17 residues in the CDR3. Germline CDR1 and CDR2: WSHSY and SAAADI. CDR3 nucleotide sequence: TGCGCCAGCAGGGGTAGCGGGGGGGCCCGAAAGCCCGGGGAGCTGTTTTTT. It encodes CASRGSGGARKPGELFF.